This T cell receptor (beta chain) was identified in a study of T cell responses to AZD1222 COVID-19 vaccine. As for the study in general: Pooling of second doses given at about 4 or about 12 weeks was done. Broader study findings: Just a handful of AZD1222 recipients tested seropositive at baseline. Researchers took repertoire samples only after the peak T cell response had come.

Only in-frame clones appear in the TCRdb table, and some are missing; sequencing was by immunoSEQ multiplex PCR. The table shows roughly 91,000 clones, with approximately 89% occurring only once. Germline CDR1 reads SGHRS; CDR2 reads YFSETQ. Trimming cost V 0 bases and J 0 bases, with 15 bases left between them. CDR3 length: 18 amino acids. Remarks on this clone: The target antigen is unknown.

The sequence derives from an adult in good health. The chain uses TRBV5-1 and TRBJ1-4; possible D gene TRBD1, 5 bases. The sequencing here drew on peripheral blood, taken on day 0 of AZD1222 vaccination. The CDR3 DNA follows: TGCGCCAGCAGCTTGGAGCCGGGACGACGGACAACTAATGAAAAACTGTTTTTT. As protein: CASSLEPGRRTTNEKLFF.